The 12 T cell receptor beta chains below were found in one sample sequenced in a study of molecular identifiers for immune sequencing clone quantification. MiXCR was run by TCRdb on the PCR reads, yielding one entry per CDR3 protein. The sample has 350,000 or so distinct CDR3 sequences; over 20% are singletons. Input material: naive CD8+ T cells from blood, with Jurkat cell RNA spiked in. Subset given: FACS-sorted CD8+CD4-CCR7+CD45RA+ naive T cells. These receptors were collected from a human donor in good health. Some libraries in this study had Jurkat cell RNA spiked in.

This clonotype was detected ten times or more. This chain uses TRBV29-1 with TRBJ2-2, with 7 positions matching TRBD1. CDR3 size: 12 residues. Germline assignment: CDR1 SQVTM and CDR2 ANQGSEA. The J segment lost 5 bases and the V segment lost 7 bases, leaving 4 bases of the junction unmatched. For the CDR3, the DNA is TGCAGCGCGACAGGGTCTACCGGGGAGCTGTTTTTT. Translating gives CSATGSTGELFF.

This clonotype was seen at least ten times. The chain employs TRBV20-1 and TRBJ1-1; 7 bases are shared with TRBD1. Germline CDR1 is DFQATT and CDR2 is SNEGSKA (reference sequence). This CDR3 has 15 amino acids. V dropped 5 bases and J dropped 0; count of bases not matched to a gene: 9. The CDR3 bases are TGCAGTGCTCTCATCGAAGGGGGCATGAACACTGAAGCTTTCTTT. It yields the protein CSALIEGGMNTEAFF.

This clonotype has a count of ten or more. This chain joins TRBV20-1 and TRBJ2-5; D possibly corresponds to TRBD2 (5 bases). Trimming stripped 3 bases from V and 10 bases from J, with 9 bases between. Germline V gene data show CDR1 as DFQATT and CDR2 as SNEGSKA (reference sequence). The length of the CDR3 is 10 residues. This chain's CDR3 is CSARERDQYF. CDR3 in DNA: TGCAGTGCTAGGGAACGGGACCAGTACTTC.

Concerning this clonotype itself: A read error may explain this, as a much larger clone is one base away. The CDR3 does not close with the conserved phenylalanine or tryptophan, likely indicating a read error. J is TRBJ1-2 and V is TRBV10-3, with D uncertain. V dropped 3 bases and J dropped 4 bases, with 3 bases sitting between them. Germline V lookup: CDR1 ENHRY, CDR2 SYGVKD. This CDR3 spans 11 amino acids. This CDR3 reads CAISEIYGYTL. The CDR3 nucleotides are TGTGCCATCAGTGAAATCTATGGCTACACCCTC.

This clonotype appeared many times. The chain joins TRBV5-6 to TRBJ2-3, with D unresolved. Germline-derived CDR1 and CDR2 are SGHDT and YYEEEE. The V gene lost 7 bases and the J gene lost 5 bases, with 5 bases spanning the gap. The length of the CDR3 is 10 residues. DNA for the CDR3: TGTGCCAGCGGCGGAGATACGCAGTATTTT. Encoded protein: CASGGDTQYF.

In this sample, this clonotype turned up many times. The V gene is TRBV12-5, the J gene TRBJ2-5, with a possible D match to TRBD2 (6 bases). The V end was cut by 1 base, the J end by 2 bases, with 11 bases between. Germline V gene data show CDR1 as LGHNT and CDR2 as FRNRAP. This CDR3 is 15 amino acids long. The CDR3 protein is CASGLAGGVQETQYF. CDR3 bases: TGTGCTAGTGGTTTGGCTGGAGGGGTTCAAGAGACCCAGTACTTC.

The sample holds many counts of this clonotype. Here the CDR3 DNA reads TGCAGTGCCCCTGACTCCGTCGGGGGCTACACCTTC. Translation gives CSAPDSVGGYTF. The V gene is TRBV20-1, the J gene TRBJ1-2; no definite D call. V dropped 6 bases and J dropped 8 bases, with 16 bases sitting between them. CDR3 length: 12 residues. Looked up from germline, CDR1 is DFQATT and CDR2 is SNEGSKA (reference sequence).

There are many counts of this clonotype. CDR3 nucleotides: TGTGCCAGCAGTTTGTCTTCAGGGTGGCAAGAGACCCAGTACTTC. Translated, it gives CASSLSSGWQETQYF. V gene TRBV28 combines with J gene TRBJ2-5; D possibly corresponds to TRBD1 (5 bases). The V end lost 3 bases, the J end lost 2 bases, and 13 bases lay between the germline ends. Germline lookup yields CDR1 MDHEN and CDR2 SYDVKM. This CDR3 spans 15 amino acids.

Of note for this clonotype: This may arise from a read error, as a much more abundant clone is one base away. The CDR3 DNA reads TGTGCCAGCTTCTCTAGCGGGTCCCATTTGTTGGAGACCCAGTACTTC. Protein: CASFSSGSHLLETQYF. The chain links TRBV7-6 to TRBJ2-5, with 8 bases fitting TRBD2. Looked up from germline, CDR1 is SGHVS and CDR2 is FNYEAQ. Trimming cost V 8 bases and J 5 bases; bases outside gene matches: 16. The CDR3 contains 16 residues.

This clonotype was seen repeatedly, ten times or more. This chain joins TRBV5-1 and TRBJ2-5; D perhaps matches TRBD2 (5 bases). V lost 2 bases to trimming and J lost 5 bases, with 10 bases between them. From germline, CDR1 is SGHRS and CDR2 YFSETQ. The CDR3 is 13 residues long. CDR3 bases: TGCGCCAGCAGCTTTTTGGAGCGGGAGACCCAGTACTTC. It codes for CASSFLERETQYF. Combining the CDR3 with reference TRBV5-1 and TRBJ2-5 gives the whole variable domain KAGVTQTPRYLIKTRGQQVTLSCSPISGHRSVSWYQQTPGQGLQFLFEYFSETQRNKGNFPGRFSGRQFSNSRSEMNVSTLELGDSALYLCASSFLERETQYFGPGTRLLVL.

This clonotype was detected many times. The chain links TRBV5-1 to TRBJ2-5; possible D gene TRBD2, 6 bases. The CDR3 spans 16 residues. Between the trimmed V and J ends, which lost 4 bases and 1 base, there was a span of 17 bases. The germline V gene encodes CDR1 SGHRS and CDR2 YFSETQ. The CDR3 nucleotides are TGCGCCAGCAGCGCCCCGTTACGGGAGAGCCAAGAGACCCAGTACTTC. This translates into CASSAPLRESQETQYF.

This clonotype appeared many times. The chain is built from TRBV5-6 and TRBJ1-4, with D uncertain. Germline V gene data show CDR1 as SGHDT and CDR2 as YYEEEE. The CDR3 runs 15 residues. The V and J ends lost 5 bases and 7 bases respectively, with 18 bases between them. The CDR3 DNA reads as TGTGCCAGCAGTTCCCGGGCCTATATTTTTGAAAAACTGTTTTTT. Translated: CASSSRAYIFEKLFF.